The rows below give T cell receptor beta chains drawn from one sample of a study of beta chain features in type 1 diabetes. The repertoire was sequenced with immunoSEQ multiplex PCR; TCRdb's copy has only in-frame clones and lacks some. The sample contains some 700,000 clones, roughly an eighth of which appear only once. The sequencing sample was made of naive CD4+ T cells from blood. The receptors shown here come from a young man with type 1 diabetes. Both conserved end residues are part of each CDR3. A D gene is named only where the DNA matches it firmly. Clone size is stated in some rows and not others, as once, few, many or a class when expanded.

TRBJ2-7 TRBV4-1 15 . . TGCGCCAGCAGCCACTATGAGGGCCGGTCCCACGAGCAGTACTTC CASSHYEGRSHEQYF
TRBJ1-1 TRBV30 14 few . TGTGCCTGGAACCCAGGGCATACGAACACTGAAGCTTTCTTT CAWNPGHTNTEAFF
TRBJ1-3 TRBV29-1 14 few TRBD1 TGCAGCGTTCAGGGGACAGGGCCTGGAAACACCATATATTTT CSVQGTGPGNTIYF
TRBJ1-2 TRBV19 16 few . TGTGCCAGTAGTCTGCGCGACAGAGGTTTTAACTATGGCTACACCTTC CASSLRDRGFNYGYTF
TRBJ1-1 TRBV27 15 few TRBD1 TGTGCCAGCAGTTCCCTGACAGGGGGTAGCACTGAAGCTTTCTTT CASSSLTGGSTEAFF
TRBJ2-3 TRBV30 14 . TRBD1 TGTGCCTGGGCCGGGACAGGCAGCACAGATACGCAGTATTTT CAWAGTGSTDTQYF
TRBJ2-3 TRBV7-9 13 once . TGTGCCAGCAGCACTGGCGGCACAGATACGCAGTATTTT CASSTGGTDTQYF
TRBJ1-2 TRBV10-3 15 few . TGTGCCATCAGTGAGTCGAGGGAAGCTAACTATGGCTACACCTTC CAISESREANYGYTF
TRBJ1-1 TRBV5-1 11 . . TGCGCCAGCAGCCGGGACACTGAAGCTTTCTTT CASSRDTEAFF
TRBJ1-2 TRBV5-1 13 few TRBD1 TGCGCCAGCAGCTGGGACAGGGTCGATGGCTACACCTTC CASSWDRVDGYTF
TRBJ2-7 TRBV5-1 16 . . TGCGCCAGCAGCTCCTGGGGACCCAGGAGCTCCTACGAGCAGTACTTC CASSSWGPRSSYEQYF
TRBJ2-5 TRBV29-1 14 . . TGCAGCGTTGAGACCGTAGCGGCCCAAGAGACCCAGTACTTC CSVETVAAQETQYF
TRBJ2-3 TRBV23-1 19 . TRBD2 TGCGCCAGCAGTCAATCAGTGCGGGGGGGGACCTTCTTCACAGATACGCAGTATTTT CASSQSVRGGTFFTDTQYF
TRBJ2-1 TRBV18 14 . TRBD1 TGTGCCAGCTCGCCCGGGACAGGGGTCAATGAGCAGTTCTTC CASSPGTGVNEQFF
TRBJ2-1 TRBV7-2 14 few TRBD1 TGTGCCAGCAGCTTCGACAGGGGTTACAATGAGCAGTTCTTC CASSFDRGYNEQFF
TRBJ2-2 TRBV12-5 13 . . TGTGCTAGTGAGAGGGGAAGCACCGGGGAGCTGTTTTTT CASERGSTGELFF
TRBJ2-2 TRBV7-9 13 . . TGTGCCAGCAGCTCCAGACCCGGGGGGGAGCTGTTTTTT CASSSRPGGELFF
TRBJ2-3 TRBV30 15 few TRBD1 TGTGCCTGGAGCAAACACAGGGGAGCCACAGATACGCAGTATTTT CAWSKHRGATDTQYF
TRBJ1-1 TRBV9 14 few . TGTGCCAGCAGCGTCCTTGGGGAGAACACTGAAGCTTTCTTT CASSVLGENTEAFF
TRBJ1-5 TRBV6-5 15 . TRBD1 TGTGCCAGCAGACGGGGACAGGGAGGCAATCAGCCCCAGCATTTT CASRRGQGGNQPQHF
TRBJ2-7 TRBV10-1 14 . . TGCGCCAGCAGCCCAAGTGGAGCAGGGAGCGAGCAGTACTTC CASSPSGAGSEQYF
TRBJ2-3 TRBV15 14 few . TGTGCCACCAGCAGAGATCCCTTTACAGATACGCAGTATTTT CATSRDPFTDTQYF
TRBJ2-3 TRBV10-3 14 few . TGTGCCATCACGGGGACTGACTTAACAGATACGCAGTATTTT CAITGTDLTDTQYF
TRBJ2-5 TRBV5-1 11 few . TGCGCCAGCAGCAGTCAAGAGACCCAGTACTTC CASSSQETQYF
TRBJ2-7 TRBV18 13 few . TGTGCCAGCTCCCCCACGGCAACCTACGAGCAGTACTTC CASSPTATYEQYF
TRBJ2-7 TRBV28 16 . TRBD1 TGTGCCAGCAGTTTAACCCAGGGGGCTGGGGCCTACGAGCAGTACTTC CASSLTQGAGAYEQYF
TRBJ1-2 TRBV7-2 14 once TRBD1 TGTGCCAGCAGCTTAGGGACAGGGGAATCTGGCTACACCTTC CASSLGTGESGYTF
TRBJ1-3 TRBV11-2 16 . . TGTGCCAGCGAGGCGGCAGGGGCCGTCACTGGAAACACCATATATTTT CASEAAGAVTGNTIYF
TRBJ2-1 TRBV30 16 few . TGTGCCTGGAGTGGGTTAGCTACGAGCTCCTACAATGAGCAGTTCTTC CAWSGLATSSYNEQFF
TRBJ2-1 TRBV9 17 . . TGTGCCAGCAGCCCGCACGACGGGTTCTCCTCCTACAATGAGCAGTTCTTC CASSPHDGFSSYNEQFF
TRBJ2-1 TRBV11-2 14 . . TGTGCCAGCAGCCTCGGGACCTCCTACAATGAGCAGTTCTTC CASSLGTSYNEQFF
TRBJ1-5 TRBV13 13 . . TGTGCCAGCAGCTTAGAAGAAGGCCAGCCCCAGCATTTT CASSLEEGQPQHF
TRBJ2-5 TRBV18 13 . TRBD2 TGTGCCAGCTCCCGGACTAGCGGTGAGACCCAGTACTTC CASSRTSGETQYF
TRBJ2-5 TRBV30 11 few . TGTGCCTGGAGTCTTGGCGAGACCCAGTACTTC CAWSLGETQYF
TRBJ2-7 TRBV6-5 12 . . TGTGCCAGCAGGGAACGGGACGGCGAGCAGTACTTC CASRERDGEQYF
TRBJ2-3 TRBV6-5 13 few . TGTGCCAGCAGTGCAACGGGGCCAGATACGCAGTATTTT CASSATGPDTQYF
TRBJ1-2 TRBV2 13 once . TGTGCCCCGGCAGGGAAGCGGTCGGATGGCTACACCTTC CAPAGKRSDGYTF
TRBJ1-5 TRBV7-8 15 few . TGTGCCAGCAGCTCCCGAGCAGGCTCGAATCAGCCCCAGCATTTT CASSSRAGSNQPQHF
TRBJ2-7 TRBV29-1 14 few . TGCAGCGTGGGGGTACAGGGATTTTATTACGAGCAGTACTTC CSVGVQGFYYEQYF
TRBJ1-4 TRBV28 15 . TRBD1 TGTGCCAGCAGCCCCAACAGGGGAACTAATGAAAAACTGTTTTTT CASSPNRGTNEKLFF
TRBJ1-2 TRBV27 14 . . TGTGCCAGCAGTCCTCACCGGGAGATCTATGGCTACACCTTC CASSPHREIYGYTF
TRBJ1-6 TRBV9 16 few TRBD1 TGTGCCAGCAGCGTAGGTGAGGGGGCCGATTCTTCACCCCTCCACTTT CASSVGEGADSSPLHF
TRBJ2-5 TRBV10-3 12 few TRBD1 TGTGCCATCCGACAGGGGAGGGAGACCCAGTACTTC CAIRQGRETQYF
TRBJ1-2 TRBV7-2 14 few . TGTGCCAGCAGCAAGGGGGACGCCTCATTCGGCTACACCTTC CASSKGDASFGYTF
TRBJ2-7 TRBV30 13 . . TGTGCCTGGAGTGTACGAGGGGTTGGCGAGCAGTACTTC CAWSVRGVGEQYF
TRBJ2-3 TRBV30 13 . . TGTGCCTGGACCCCTGGACTCCCAGATACGCAGTATTTT CAWTPGLPDTQYF
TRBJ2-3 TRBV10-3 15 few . TGTGCCATCAGTGAGCAGCGGACCTCCACAGATACGCAGTATTTT CAISEQRTSTDTQYF
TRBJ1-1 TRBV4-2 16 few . TGTGCCAGCAGCCAAGATCTAACAGGGCCCAACACTGAAGCTTTCTTT CASSQDLTGPNTEAFF
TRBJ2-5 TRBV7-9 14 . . TGTGCCAGCAGCTTAATCAGCGGCCAAGAGACCCAGTACTTC CASSLISGQETQYF
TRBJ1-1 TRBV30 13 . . TGTGCCTGGAGCGGGGCTCTTAACACTGAAGCTTTCTTT CAWSGALNTEAFF
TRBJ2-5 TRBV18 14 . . TGTGCCAGCTCACCACAGGGAAACGGGGAGACCCAGTACTTC CASSPQGNGETQYF
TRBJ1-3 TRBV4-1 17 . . TGCGCCAGCAGCCAAGCAACAGGGTTGAGCTCTGGAAACACCATATATTTT CASSQATGLSSGNTIYF